This passage covers 31 T cell receptor beta chains from one sample sequenced in a study of T-cell reconstitution after alpha-beta-depleted transplantation in children. Unique molecular identifiers were incorporated when the TCRbeta library was constructed. In TCRdb, the PCR reads were re-called with MiXCR into one record per CDR3 protein. The sample includes hundreds of thousands of distinct CDR3 sequences, about 33% of them seen just once. The sample was PBMCs from the stem cell graft donor, taken from the stem cell graft. The receptors shown here come from a human donor who donated a stem cell graft to a child with aplastic anemia.

The chain joins TRBV29-1 to TRBJ1-4, with unresolved D. The CDR3 has 10 amino acids. Trimming pared 2 bases from V and 13 bases from J, leaving 8 bases between. CDR1 and CDR2 from the germline V gene are SQVTM and ANQGSEA. DNA of the CDR3: TGCAGCGTTGAAACGGGCGGACTGTTTTTT. This translates into CSVETGGLFF.

This clonotype has a handful of counts. The chain employs TRBV6-6 and TRBJ1-6; D gene uncertain. This CDR3 comprises 13 residues. Germline values: CDR1 MNHNY, CDR2 SVGAGI (reference sequence). V was clipped by 9 bases and J by 4 bases, with 10 bases between them. CDR3 nucleotides: TGTGCCAGTTGCCCCGGGTATAATTCACCCCTCCACTTT. Amino acid sequence: CASCPGYNSPLHF.

This chain links TRBV20-1 with TRBJ2-2, with 9 bases aligning to TRBD2. Germline lookup yields CDR1 DFQATT and CDR2 SNEGSKA (reference sequence). The length of the CDR3 is 17 residues. The trim removed 5 bases at V and 0 bases at J, leaving 10 bases unmatched. Here the CDR3 DNA reads TGCAGTGCTCCGACCCTACCTAGCGGGGCGAACACCGGGGAGCTGTTTTTT. It codes for CSAPTLPSGANTGELFF.

This chain uses TRBV24-1 with TRBJ2-7; a weak D match, TRBD1 (6 bases). In germline, CDR1 is KGHDR, CDR2 SFDVKD. The V end was cut by 5 bases, the J end by 5 bases, with 18 bases between. There are 15 residues in the CDR3. CDR3 coding DNA: TGTGCCACCAGTGTACGGACAGCACCACGTAACGAGCAGTACGTC. It is translated as CATSVRTAPRNEQYV.

This clonotype has a single count. V is TRBV18 and J is TRBJ2-7; perhaps TRBD2 as D (6 bases). This CDR3 is built from 14 residues. Germline V lookup: CDR1 KGHSH, CDR2 LQKENI. V was clipped by 6 bases and J by 3 bases, with 15 bases between them. This CDR3 reads CASSPPGSVYEQYF. DNA for the CDR3: TGTGCCAGCTCGCCCCCCGGGAGTGTCTACGAGCAGTACTTC.

V usage is TRBV29-1 and J usage is TRBJ2-1; TRBD2 is a possible D gene (6 bases). Trimming stripped 1 base from V and 12 bases from J, with 7 bases between. CDR1 and CDR2 from the germline V gene are SQVTM and ANQGSEA. The CDR3 length is 10 residues. CDR3 in DNA: TGCAGCGTTGAAGGGGGAGGGCAGTTCTTC. It codes for CSVEGGGQFF.

This chain links TRBV15 with TRBJ2-1; no clear D. V gave up 0 bases and J gave up 3 bases, with 9 bases separating them. The CDR3 runs 15 residues. The germline gives CDR1 LNHNV, CDR2 YYDKDF (reference sequence). CDR3 DNA sequence: TGTGCCACCAGCAGAGATTCCGCCAACTACAATGAGCAGTTCTTC. This translates into CATSRDSANYNEQFF.

The gene calls are TRBV5-1 and TRBJ2-2; D possibly corresponds to TRBD1 (5 bases). The CDR3 has 15 residues. V was clipped by 0 bases and J by 3 bases, with 9 bases between them. The germline gives CDR1 SGHRS, CDR2 YFSETQ. The CDR3 reads CASSLVAGYTGELFF. Here the CDR3 DNA reads TGCGCCAGCAGCTTGGTGGCAGGGTACACCGGGGAGCTGTTTTTT.

This clonotype was seen only a few times. The genes are TRBV10-3 and TRBJ1-1; 8 bases align to TRBD1. The J segment lost 2 bases and the V segment lost 5 bases, leaving 4 bases of the junction unmatched. The CDR3 has 14 residues. Germline V lookup: CDR1 ENHRY, CDR2 SYGVKD. The CDR3 coding sequence is TGTGCCATCAGTCAGACAGGGGTTAACACTGAAGCTTTCTTT. This encodes CAISQTGVNTEAFF.

This clonotype was counted between two and nine times. The V gene is TRBV29-1, the J gene TRBJ2-3; D is ambiguous. V lost 3 bases, J lost 5 bases, and 6 bases lay in between. This CDR3 region has 11 residues. CDR1 and CDR2 from the germline V gene are SQVTM and ANQGSEA. CDR3 region: CSVENLDTQYF. In nucleotides, the CDR3 is TGCAGCGTTGAGAATCTAGATACGCAGTATTTT.

The table lists this clonotype with many counts. V usage is TRBV6-5 and J usage is TRBJ2-7; the D gene is possibly TRBD2 (6 bases). Germline V lookup: CDR1 MNHEY, CDR2 SVGAGI. The CDR3 contains 13 residues. V was clipped by 5 bases and J by 1 base, with 9 bases between them. CDR3 nucleotide sequence: TGTGCCAGCAGTCGGGGGAGTTCCTACGAGCAGTACGTC. Translation: CASSRGSSYEQYV.

The chain uses TRBV3-1 and TRBJ2-7; 8 nucleotides agree with TRBD2. This CDR3 region has 16 residues. Germline assignment: CDR1 LGHDT and CDR2 YNNKEL (reference sequence). V was pared by 1 base and J by 0 bases, with 5 bases of the junction left unmatched. The CDR3 region is CASSQGVSGTSYEQYV. CDR3 in DNA: TGTGCCAGCAGCCAAGGAGTTAGCGGGACCTCCTACGAGCAGTACGTC.

This clonotype was found a few times. The chain uses TRBV15 and TRBJ2-4; D might be TRBD1 (5 bases). V was pared by 4 bases and J by 3 bases, with 16 bases between. The CDR3 is 16 residues long. Germline V gives CDR1 LNHNV, CDR2 YYDKDF (reference sequence). The chain's CDR3 is CATSMEGAFGKNIQYF. DNA of the CDR3: TGTGCCACCAGCATGGAAGGGGCCTTCGGCAAAAACATTCAGTACTTC.

This sequence joins TRBV20-1 and TRBJ1-5; 10 bases map to TRBD1. CDR3 length: 16 residues. CDR1 is DFQATT and CDR2 is SNEGSKA in the germline V gene (reference sequence). With V trimmed by 2 bases and J by 0 bases, 4 bases remained unmatched. DNA for the CDR3: TGCAGTGCTAGACCGGGACAGGGGCTTAGCAATCAGCCCCAGCATTTT. Translating it yields CSARPGQGLSNQPQHF.

The V and J genes are TRBV29-1 and TRBJ1-3, with 8 bases identical to TRBD1. The CDR3 is made up of 15 amino acids. Germline loops: CDR1 SQVTM, CDR2 ANQGSEA. The J segment lost 2 bases and the V segment lost 4 bases, leaving 7 bases of the junction unmatched. The CDR3 nucleotides are TGCAGCGTTGTCGCAGGGGGCGCAACTGGAAACACCATATATTTT. This encodes CSVVAGGATGNTIYF.

This clonotype has only a few counts. V is TRBV21-1 and J is TRBJ2-5; the table assigns TRBD2, which was not confirmed against the DNA. TRBV21-1 is assigned pseudogene status. The CDR3 sequence is 15 residues long. The CDR3 reads CASSKIRRERETQYF. The CDR3, as DNA: TGTGCCAGCAGCAAAATTAGGAGGGAGCGAGAGACCCAGTACTTC.

Points on this clonotype: The final CDR3 position lacks the conserved phenylalanine or tryptophan, pointing to a likely read error. The chain recombines TRBV5-6 with TRBJ1-1, with a weak D call TRBD1 (5 bases). V was cut by 7 bases and J by 2 bases, with 9 bases left in between. This CDR3 comprises 12 residues. Germline V gene sequence: CDR1 SGHDT, CDR2 YYEEEE. The CDR3: CASADSNTEAFL. Written as DNA, the CDR3 is TGTGCCAGCGCCGACAGTAACACTGAAGCTTTCTTG.

The CDR3 DNA reads TGCAGTGCTAGAGTCCCGACAGGGGCGATCGGACTAAATGGCTACACCTTC. Its protein product is CSARVPTGAIGLNGYTF. J is TRBJ1-2 and V is TRBV20-1; 8 nucleotides match TRBD1. Per germline, CDR1 DFQATT and CDR2 SNEGSKA (reference sequence). The ends lost 1 base at V and 6 bases at J; junction bases unmatched: 16. CDR3 length equals 17 residues.

The chain couples TRBV6-5 to TRBJ2-2, with TRBD1 matching over 7 bases. The germline CDR1 and CDR2 sequences are MNHEY and SVGAGI. This CDR3 has 16 residues. Trimming took 4 bases from V and 4 from J; bases not matched to a gene: 9. In nucleotides, the CDR3 is TGTGCCAGCAGTTTGAACCTTGACAGGGTCACCGGGGAGCTGTTTTTT. It specifies CASSLNLDRVTGELFF.

The V and J genes are TRBV7-3 and TRBJ2-7; 7 bases are shared with TRBD2. The CDR3 runs to 13 residues. Germline CDR1 reads SGHTA; CDR2 reads FQGTGA. After removal of 5 bases from V and 4 bases from J, the junction contained 5 bases not matched to a gene. The CDR3 DNA is TGTGCCAGCAGCGCCGGGACTAAGTACGAGCAGTACTTC. It codes for CASSAGTKYEQYF.

The chain is built from TRBV28 and TRBJ2-7; TRBD2 agrees at 7 bases. Germline assignment: CDR1 MDHEN and CDR2 SYDVKM. V lost 6 bases and J lost 7; bases outside the gene matches: 9. This CDR3 spans 13 amino acids. CDR3 sequence (DNA): TGTGCCAGCAGGGGAGAATGGGGGGGTGAGCAGTACTTC. It encodes CASRGEWGGEQYF.

The chain combines TRBV24-1 with TRBJ1-2; D ambiguous. Looked up from germline, CDR1 is KGHDR and CDR2 is SFDVKD. Trimming removed 2 bases from V and 4 bases from J, with 13 bases in between. The length of the CDR3 is 15 residues. The CDR3 nucleotides read TGTGCCACCAGTGATTCCCAGCGGGGAGGCTATGGCTACACCTTC. Translated, it gives CATSDSQRGGYGYTF.

As for this clonotype: At one boundary the junction diverges from the germline segment, which might be a read error. The J gene is TRBJ2-3, the V gene TRBV20-1, with a weak D call TRBD1 (6 bases). Germline V gives CDR1 DFQATT, CDR2 SNEGSKA (reference sequence). This CDR3 has 15 amino acids. CDR3 coding DNA: TGCAGTGCTAGCGCCACGACAGGTGATCCAGATACGCGGTATTTT. It codes for CSASATTGDPDTRYF.

The rearrangement joins TRBV12-3 or TRBV12-4 to TRBJ1-2, with no clear D. The CDR3 has 12 residues. The V and J ends lost 8 bases and 6 bases respectively, with 13 bases between them. The CDR3 bases are TGTGCCAGCGCCGTGGAGGGCCATGGCTACACCTTC. It specifies CASAVEGHGYTF.

This clonotype was seen a few times. The chain is built from TRBV4-3 and TRBJ2-7; 9 bases map to TRBD1. The germline gives CDR1 LGHNA, CDR2 YSLEER. With V trimmed by 5 bases and J by 5 bases, 7 bases remained unmatched. This CDR3 spans 14 amino acids. The CDR3 region is CASSSGTGTDEQYF. The DNA of the CDR3 is TGCGCCAGCAGCTCCGGGACAGGGACGGACGAGCAGTACTTC.

This clonotype was seen a handful of times. The gene calls are TRBV12-3 or TRBV12-4 and TRBJ2-2; D may match TRBD1 or TRBD2 (6 bases each). The CDR3 sequence is 15 residues long. Trimming shortened V by 7 bases and J by 4 bases, and 16 bases separated the two germline ends. The CDR3 is CASTRGHTITGELFF. Written as DNA, the CDR3 is TGTGCCAGCACCCGGGGGCACACAATCACCGGGGAGCTGTTTTTT.

This clonotype showed up just a few times. The V and J genes are TRBV7-2 and TRBJ2-1; 12 bases line up with TRBD2. Germline V gene lookup returns CDR1 SGHTA and CDR2 FQGNSA. After removal of 6 bases from V and 9 bases from J, the junction contained 9 bases not matched to a gene. The CDR3 covers 15 residues. This CDR3 is CASSRPLAGGGEQFF. The CDR3 DNA is TGTGCCAGCAGTCGTCCCCTAGCGGGGGGGGGTGAGCAGTTCTTC.

This clonotype was picked up a small number of times. The chain couples TRBV5-1 to TRBJ2-1; tentative D call: TRBD2 (5 bases). V was clipped by 3 bases and J by 7 bases, with 20 bases between them. CDR1 is SGHRS, CDR2 YFSETQ, per germline. This CDR3 has 16 amino acids. The CDR3 is CASSWTTGISGNEQFF. DNA for the CDR3: TGCGCCAGCAGCTGGACGACCGGCATCTCGGGAAATGAGCAGTTCTTC.

This chain joins TRBV29-1 and TRBJ2-1; TRBD1 matches 7 bases. V was pared by 0 bases and J by 15 bases, with 17 bases of the junction left unmatched. Germline lookup yields CDR1 SQVTM and CDR2 ANQGSEA. The length of the CDR3 is 15 residues. The CDR3 spells CSVEEVGQAQRAPFF. The CDR3 DNA is TGCAGCGTTGAAGAGGTTGGACAGGCTCAAAGGGCTCCGTTCTTC.

This chain links TRBV5-6 with TRBJ2-2, with D possibly TRBD1 on 5 matching bases. Trimming removed 4 bases from V and 6 bases from J, with 13 bases in between. In germline, CDR1 is SGHDT, CDR2 YYEEEE. CDR3 length: 14 residues. CDR3 residues: CASSRTPVAGELFF. As DNA, the CDR3 is TGTGCCAGCAGCAGGACACCCGTGGCCGGGGAGCTGTTTTTT.

The sample holds a few counts of this clonotype. This chain joins TRBV6-6 and TRBJ2-7; the D is unclear. V lost 0 bases, J lost 5 bases, and 8 bases lay in between. There are 13 residues in the CDR3. The germline V gene encodes CDR1 MNHNY and CDR2 SVGAGI (reference sequence). CDR3 in amino acids: CASSYSGRDEQYV. In DNA, the CDR3 is TGTGCCAGCAGTTACTCAGGACGGGACGAGCAGTACGTC.